Below, one TCR beta chain is given with its context. The record originates from a study of CD8 T cells in Susac syndrome. Random hexamers served to reverse transcribe roughly 0.45 to 1 ug RNA. Multiplex immunoSEQ PCR targeted 54 Vbeta and 13 Jbeta TCR beta segments. From the immunoSEQ multiplex PCR reads, TCRdb called clonotypes with MiXCR, one entry per CDR3 protein. The table includes 150,000 to 200,000 distinct CDR3 sequences, around 96% detected once. FACS enriched CD8+ TEMRA cells, while bulk CD8+ and CD4+ were negatively isolated. The trim removed 0 bases at V and 4 bases at J, leaving 5 bases unmatched. CDR3 length: 16 residues. Germline V gene lookup returns CDR1 GTSNPN and CDR2 SVGIG (reference sequence).

The receptor was isolated from a human donor with multiple sclerosis. Material for sequencing was CD4+ T cells from PBMCs. This chain uses TRBV30 with TRBJ1-6; 8 bases match TRBD1. The CDR3 DNA follows: TGTGCCTGGAGTGTCGCAGGGGGCGCTTATAATTCACCCCTCCACTTT. Its translation: CAWSVAGGAYNSPLHF.